The rows below give T cell receptor beta chains drawn from one sample of a study of shared clonotypes between healthy human individuals. Some clones are missing from TCRdb's copy, which holds only in-frame ones; the method was immunoSEQ multiplex PCR. Here the sample spans around 700,000 clones, about two thirds being singletons. Sequencing was done on a sample of memory CD4+ T cells sorted from blood. These receptors originate from a woman aged 25 to 39 in good health. The CDR3 runs from the conserved cysteine through the conserved F or W. Each record gives: V gene, clone size, D gene, CDR3 length, J gene, CDR3 protein, CDR3 DNA. The D gene is left open where the match is weak. Clone size is given for some rows only: seen once, a few or many times, or a class if the clone is expanded.

TRBV5-1	once	TRBD1	16	TRBJ1-2	CASSLALTGRNYGYTF	TGCGCCAGCAGCTTGGCTCTGACAGGGCGTAACTATGGCTACACCTTC
TRBV30	-	-	13	TRBJ2-7	CAWRKSETYEQYF	TGTGCCTGGAGGAAAAGCGAAACCTACGAGCAGTACTTC
TRBV6-4	-	-	16	TRBJ1-1	CASSENGMTADTEAFF	TGTGCCAGCAGTGAAAACGGGATGACAGCAGACACTGAAGCTTTCTTT
TRBV18	-	TRBD2	15	TRBJ2-1	CASSGTSGLVEEQFF	TGTGCCAGCTCAGGGACTAGTGGACTGGTGGAAGAGCAGTTCTTC
TRBV6-1	-	TRBD1	13	TRBJ1-2	CASKLGQNYGYTF	TGTGCCAGCAAGCTGGGACAGAACTATGGCTACACCTTC
TRBV10-2	-	-	16	TRBJ1-4	CASSEITGLGGEKLFF	TGCGCCAGCAGTGAGATAACAGGGCTCGGGGGTGAAAAACTGTTTTTT
TRBV19	-	-	13	TRBJ2-6	CASTLSGANVLTF	TGTGCCAGTACCCTATCTGGGGCCAACGTCCTGACTTTC
TRBV7-9	-	-	12	TRBJ2-3	CASSQTTDTQYF	TGTGCCAGCAGCCAGACGACAGATACGCAGTATTTT
TRBV10-3	-	-	16	TRBJ2-5	CAISESQGQTGETQYF	TGTGCCATCAGTGAGTCGCAGGGCCAAACCGGAGAGACCCAGTACTTC
TRBV18	-	-	15	TRBJ2-7	CASSPVGTSPYEQYF	TGTGCCAGCTCCCCTGTCGGGACCTCGCCCTACGAGCAGTACTTC
TRBV6-6	few	TRBD2	13	TRBJ2-7	CASRLAGAGEQYF	TGTGCCAGCAGATTAGCGGGAGCGGGGGAGCAGTACTTC
TRBV11-2	-	-	15	TRBJ2-7	CASSLAPRGSYEQYF	TGTGCCAGCAGCTTAGCCCCCAGGGGATCCTACGAGCAGTACTTC
TRBV18	-	-	15	TRBJ2-3	CASSPRGGGTDTQYF	TGTGCCAGCTCACCACGCGGTGGCGGCACAGATACGCAGTATTTT
TRBV27	many	-	14	TRBJ2-7	CASSPREGFGEQYF	TGTGCCAGCAGTCCCAGGGAAGGTTTCGGCGAGCAGTACTTC
TRBV27	-	-	12	TRBJ1-2	CASRDTPYGYTF	TGTGCCAGCAGGGACACCCCCTATGGCTACACCTTC
TRBV7-2	once	TRBD2	13	TRBJ2-7	CASSTRTSHEQYF	TGTGCCAGCAGTACCCGGACTAGTCACGAGCAGTACTTC
TRBV7-3	-	-	13	TRBJ1-1	CASRTHPDTEAFF	TGTGCCAGCAGGACCCACCCAGACACTGAAGCTTTCTTT
TRBV6-5	-	-	12	TRBJ2-7	CASMGRDYEQYF	TGTGCCAGCATGGGTAGAGACTACGAGCAGTACTTC
TRBV19	once	-	16	TRBJ2-2	CASSMRVPANTGELFF	TGTGCCAGTAGTATGAGGGTCCCCGCGAACACCGGGGAGCTGTTTTTT